This T cell receptor (beta chain) is from a study of T cells in Graves' hyperthyroidism and ophthalmopathy. Study results and limitations: Ophthalmopathy cases were set apart from stable hyperthyroidism by a 13 V-J model.

Those patients with uncontrolled infection, other autoimmune disease, pregnancy or lactation were excluded. Thyroid ultrasound and orbital computed tomography, with clinical symptoms and serum thyroxine and TRAb, informed diagnoses. First hyperthyroidism diagnosis is when the blood sample was obtained, before any ophthalmopathy symptoms. This clonotype was seen ten or more times. As yet, its antigen is unknown. This CDR3 has 14 residues. V gave up 6 bases and J gave up 5 bases, with 14 bases separating them. CDR1 is KGHSH, CDR2 LQKENI, per germline. The investigators amplified TCR beta CDR3 regions from RNA transcripts. Using the HTBI primer set, a first-round RT-PCR was run on the TCR CDR3. One entry per CDR3 protein, called by TCRdb with MiXCR from the multiplex PCR reads. The sample lists about 270,000 distinct CDR3 sequences, roughly 15% occurring once.

This clonotype originated in a woman in her fifties or sixties with Graves' hyperthyroidism that later progressed to Graves' ophthalmopathy. This chain connects TRBV18 to TRBJ2-1; the D gene is possibly TRBD1 (7 bases). Sequencing input: blood. In nucleotides, the CDR3 is TGTGCCAGCTCCCAGGGCAGGGGGGACAATGAGCAGTTCTTC. It specifies CASSQGRGDNEQFF. The variable domain in full, with the rest retrieved from reference TRBV18 and TRBJ2-1, is NAGVMQNPRHLVRRRGQEARLRCSPMKGHSHVYWYRQLPEEGLKFMVYLQKENIIDESGMPKERFSAEFPKEGPSILRIQQVVRGDSAAYFCASSQGRGDNEQFFGPGTRLTVL.